This T cell receptor (beta chain) is drawn from a study of graft-versus-host responses after intestinal transplantation (dated by TCRdb to about 2021). Regarding the complete study: Recipients received multivisceral, liver-intestinal, or isolated intestinal transplants. Anti-thymocyte globulin induction was given to all recipients, followed by maintenance tacrolimus and steroids for about 3 years. Bulk TCR-beta CDR3 sequencing was used to track graft-versus-host and host-versus-graft alloreactive T cell clones in the graft, circulation and bone marrow after intestinal transplantation. To identify alloreactive clones, pre-transplant mixed lymphocyte reaction products were sequenced and compared with unstimulated pre-transplant donor and recipient T cells. The cohort enrolled about 23 intestinal transplant recipients, one of whom was a retransplant, and a few patients without pretransplant specimens were excluded. Donor T cell macrochimerism was defined as a peak of at least 4% donor T cells among recipient peripheral blood mononuclear cells. Rather than going through the commercial service, samples from a few later patients were sequenced in-house on an Illumina MiSeq and processed with MiXCR.

Library generation was performed with the immunoSEQ multiplex PCR assay. For most patients, genomic DNA was isolated using the Qiagen DNeasy Blood and Tissue Kit and was shipped frozen to Adaptive Biotechnologies for TCR sequencing. Adaptive Biotechnologies carried out high-throughput TCR-beta CDR3 sequencing of genomic DNA for most patients. Processing in the source paper ran as follows. TCR sequencing data for over 15 patients were retrieved from Adaptive's ImmunoSEQ software; three other patients were processed with MiXCR and VDJtools. To correct CD4 versus CD8 sorting errors, any sequence found in both subsets at a frequency ratio below 5:1 was removed. CDR3 nucleotide sequences shared between donor and recipient were removed because their origin could not be assigned. To be classed as alloreactive, a clone needed at least 2-fold expansion over unstimulated cells and a minimum CFSE-low frequency of 0.002% (template counts) or 0.001% (read counts). Clones were considered mappable if detected in sequenced pre-transplant spleen, lymph node, or MLR CFSE-low populations of the donor or recipient. The cumulative frequency of alloreactive clones was calculated as a percentage of all sequences, weighted by copy number. TCRdb's version of the immuneACCESS table is confined to in-frame rearrangements and falls short of the full clone set. An unresolved V gene accounts for under half of the shortfall where checked; the remainder is of unknown origin. For V, J and clone size, that table is used; D and trimming come from the DNA. The sample data list about 93,000 clones, and approximately 82% of these were observed just once. The ten largest clones represent more than 0.8% of the sample.

What the research found in general, with its limitations: The relatively low number and heterogeneity of intestinal transplant patients limited the conclusions. In patients with donor T cell macrochimerism, the allografts had high GvH to HvG T cell clonal ratios. Early after transplant, peak levels of circulating GvH clones were associated with declines in HvG clones. GvH clones were detected in recipient bone marrow, and some of these GvH clones were observed earlier in ileal mucosa or blood, consistent with an intestinal mucosal origin.

The CDR3 numbers 12 residues from cysteine through phenylalanine. Of all the DNA, just the CDR3 is kept, 36 bases in frame from base 1. The germline V gene provides CDR1 SQVTM and CDR2 ANQGSEA. The time point label for this specimen denotes: cells obtained before transplantation from donor or recipient. CD3+CD4+ and CD3+CD8+ populations were FACS-sorted from unstimulated pre-transplant donor and recipient cells taken from spleen or lymph nodes. Turning to this clone: Its target antigen remains unknown. Base qualities are not provided; no much larger clone lies one nucleotide away.

The sample in question was unstimulated CD4+ T cells sorted from spleen or lymph node cells, obtained before intestinal transplant. The sequence is built from TRBV29-1 and TRBJ2-5, and 13 junctional nucleotides match TRBD2. The source is a human donor who received an intestinal transplant. CDR3 loop: CSELAGGETQYF. The nucleotides are TGCAGTGAACTAGCGGGAGGGGAGACCCAGTACTTC.